This is a list of T cell receptor beta chains from one sample in a study of identical twins. TCRdb re-derived calls from the 5' RACE reads in MiXCR, one entry per CDR3 protein. The sample has about 340,000 distinct CDR3 sequences, about 9% seen once. The specimen sequenced was naive T cells sorted from blood. Receptor source: a woman aged 45-60 years in good health. Both conserved end residues are part of each CDR3. D genes are given only for firm matches. Clone size appears in some rows only: once, few, many, or a class for an expanded clone.

j_call | clone_size | d_call | v_call | cdr3_nt | cdr3_aa
TRBJ2-5 | few | - | TRBV7-9 | TGTGCCAGCAGTCCCACCGCGGGGGCCGAGACCCAGTACTTC | CASSPTAGAETQYF
TRBJ2-7 | - | - | TRBV12-3/TRBV12-4 | TGTGCCAGCAGCCGGACACAGTACTTC | CASSRTQYF
TRBJ1-3 | few | - | TRBV9 | TGTGCCAGCAGCGCGGGCTCTGGAAACACCATATATTTT | CASSAGSGNTIYF
TRBJ2-1 | - | TRBD2 | TRBV2 | TGTGCCAGCAGTGGGGTAGGCCTAGCGGCACCCGAGCAGTTCTTC | CASSGVGLAAPEQFF
TRBJ2-1 | few | TRBD1 | TRBV11-2 | TGTGCCAGCATGCGGGACAGGGTTAGTATCGAGCAGTTCTTC | CASMRDRVSIEQFF
TRBJ2-3 | - | - | TRBV5-1 | TGCGCCAGCAGCCCGAAGGAGCGACTAGTCAGCACAGATACGCAGTATTTT | CASSPKERLVSTDTQYF
TRBJ2-5 | - | TRBD1 | TRBV11-2 | TGTGCCAGCTCTTACAATGACGACATAAGGGGGACAGCCCAAGAGACCCAGTACTTC | CASSYNDDIRGTAQETQYF
TRBJ2-3 | few | - | TRBV10-3 | TGTGCCATCGCCCCCAGTCCTGGGTTCGATACGCAGTATTTT | CAIAPSPGFDTQYF
TRBJ2-4 | - | - | TRBV15 | TGTGCCACCGCCGGGGGGCCGGGGGCCAAAAACATTCAGTACTTC | CATAGGPGAKNIQYF
TRBJ2-3 | many | - | TRBV15 | TGTGCCACCAGCAGAGATCGAGGGCCCGGGGGCACAGATACGCAGTATTTT | CATSRDRGPGGTDTQYF
TRBJ2-3 | few | TRBD2 | TRBV5-1 | TGCGCCAGCAGCTTTGGACTAGCGGGGGTCACAGATACGCAGTATTTT | CASSFGLAGVTDTQYF
TRBJ2-2 | many | - | TRBV12-3/TRBV12-4 | TGTGCCAGCAGAAGGACGAACACCGGGGAGCTGTTTTTT | CASRRTNTGELFF
TRBJ2-5 | many | TRBD2 | TRBV12-3/TRBV12-4 | TGTGCCAGCAATGTAGCGGGAGGGGTCCAGTACTTC | CASNVAGGVQYF
TRBJ2-7 | few | - | TRBV27 | TGTGCCACCTCCCCCAGCGGCGCCTACGAGCAGTACTTC | CATSPSGAYEQYF
TRBJ2-7 | - | - | TRBV6-1 | TGTGCCAGCAGTACGTCCTCCGGGAGTAAGTACGAGCAGTACTTC | CASSTSSGSKYEQYF
TRBJ2-5 | many | - | TRBV5-1 | TGCGCCAGCAGCCGGTTGGGCACTCAAGAGACCCAGTACTTC | CASSRLGTQETQYF
TRBJ2-1 | - | - | TRBV12-3/TRBV12-4 | TGTGCCAGCACCCGGGGCGTCAGTGAGCAGTTCTTC | CASTRGVSEQFF
TRBJ2-2 | many | TRBD2 | TRBV20-1 | TGCAGTGCCCCTGGACTAGCGGGAGGAGGCGGGGAGCTGTTTTTT | CSAPGLAGGGGELFF
TRBJ2-7 | - | - | TRBV24-1 | TGTGCCACCAGTGAGAGTGGAGAGAGAAAGCAGTACTTC | CATSESGERKQYF
TRBJ2-7 | - | TRBD1 | TRBV29-1 | TGCAGCGTTGCGCGACAGGGACGCTACGAGCAGTACTTC | CSVARQGRYEQYF
TRBJ2-3 | - | - | TRBV27 | TGTGCCAGCAGCCCATATCCCGGGACTCAGGGCACAGATACGCAGTATTTT | CASSPYPGTQGTDTQYF
TRBJ2-7 | many | - | TRBV5-1 | TGCGCCAGCAGCTCCGGAGAGGGGGGTCGCGAGCAGTACTTC | CASSSGEGGREQYF
TRBJ1-2 | many | - | TRBV12-3/TRBV12-4 | TGTGCCAGCAGTTTAGTGGAGGGCTATGGCTACACCTTC | CASSLVEGYGYTF
TRBJ2-5 | many | TRBD2 | TRBV5-1 | TGTGCCAGCAGCCTAGCGGGAGGCCAAGAGACCCAGTACTTC | CASSLAGGQETQYF
TRBJ1-4 | few | - | TRBV7-9 | TGTGCCAGCAGCTTTATCAGGGATGACGCTGAAAAACTGTTTTTT | CASSFIRDDAEKLFF
TRBJ2-7 | - | - | TRBV6-2/TRBV6-3 | TGTGCCACCACAAGAAGATCGATCTACGAGCAGTACTTC | CATTRRSIYEQYF
TRBJ1-5 | - | - | TRBV28 | TGTGCCAGCAGTTTACCCTCTAAGCCCCAGCATTTT | CASSLPSKPQHF
TRBJ1-6 | many | TRBD1 | TRBV7-9 | TGTGCCAGCAGCCCATCCGCCGGGACAGGGTTTTCTTCACCCCTCCACTTT | CASSPSAGTGFSSPLHF
TRBJ1-1 | many | - | TRBV5-1 | TGCGCCAGCAGCTTCGGCGCAGTCAACACTGAAGCTTTCTTT | CASSFGAVNTEAFF
TRBJ1-6 | few | - | TRBV11-2 | TGTGCCAGCACACTGGGGCGACGTAATTCACCCCTCCACTTT | CASTLGRRNSPLHF
TRBJ2-1 | many | - | TRBV20-1 | TGCAGTGCTAGAGATAGGGCGGGCTTCTACAATGAGCAGTTCTTC | CSARDRAGFYNEQFF
TRBJ2-1 | many | - | TRBV24-1 | TGTGCCACCAGTGATGCGGCCCTCCCTAACAATGAGCAGTTCTTC | CATSDAALPNNEQFF
TRBJ2-1 | many | - | TRBV5-1 | TGCGCCAGCAGCGGGGCCCTGAGCTCCTACAATGAGCAGTTCTTC | CASSGALSSYNEQFF
TRBJ2-1 | - | TRBD1 | TRBV14 | TGTGCCAGCAGACCGACAGGGGGTTACAATGAGCAGTTCTTC | CASRPTGGYNEQFF
TRBJ2-1 | few | TRBD2 | TRBV7-8 | TGTGCCAGCAGCTTAGCGCTAGCGGGGGGCAACAATGAGCAGTTCTTC | CASSLALAGGNNEQFF
TRBJ2-2 | many | TRBD1 | TRBV5-5 | TGTGCCAGCAGAGAGCCGGGACAGGGGTTGGCCGGGGAGCTGTTTTTT | CASREPGQGLAGELFF
TRBJ1-2 | few | - | TRBV7-2 | TGTGCCAGCAGTACGACGGTCAACTATGGCTACACCTTC | CASSTTVNYGYTF
TRBJ2-7 | few | TRBD2 | TRBV20-1 | TGCAGTGCTAGAATTAGCGGGAGGGCCAACGAGCAGTACTTC | CSARISGRANEQYF
TRBJ2-5 | many | - | TRBV20-1 | TGCAGTGCTCGGACGATTCGAGGGGGACTAACAAAAGAGACCCAGTACTTC | CSARTIRGGLTKETQYF
TRBJ1-5 | - | TRBD1 | TRBV20-1 | TGCAGTGCAACGAGACAGGGGTGGACTCGTTTTCTGTGTAGCAATCAGCCCCAGCATTTT | CSATRQGWTRFLCSNQPQHF
TRBJ1-1 | - | TRBD1 | TRBV25-1 | TGTGCCAGCAGTGTATCGGGACAGATGAACACTGAAGCTTTCTTT | CASSVSGQMNTEAFF
TRBJ1-4 | - | - | TRBV15 | TGTGCCACCAGCATAACACCCCCAAGGGCCAGTAATGAAAAACTGTTTTTT | CATSITPPRASNEKLFF
TRBJ2-1 | few | TRBD2 | TRBV14 | TGTGCCAGCAGCCAACATGTAGCGGGAGGGAATGAGCAGTTCTTC | CASSQHVAGGNEQFF
TRBJ2-1 | - | - | TRBV20-1 | TGCAGTGCAACGGACAAGGGCCTTGCTGGTGAGCAGTTCTTC | CSATDKGLAGEQFF
TRBJ2-7 | - | TRBD2 | TRBV5-1 | TGCGCCAGCAGTTCGGGACTAGCGGAATCCTACGAGCAGTACTTC | CASSSGLAESYEQYF